A single count supports the clone carrying this T cell receptor (beta chain). The target antigen is unknown. The data are from a study of cytomegalovirus exposure and HLA in healthy donors. The PCR contained 60 Vbeta and 13 Jbeta primers. Produced via immunoSEQ multiplex PCR; TCRdb's table is partial and in-frame only. The sample yields 150,000 to 200,000 clones, just under 80% seen once. Despite likely unrecorded immune exposures, the donors were nominally healthy at the time of sampling. Study-wide results and limits: The HLA-A and HLA-B alleles of most subjects were reportedly predicted accurately from TCR beta sequences. Analyses of presence/absence relied on an assumption of roughly uniform sequencing depth across donors.

CDR1 is SGHAT and CDR2 is FQNNGV in the germline V gene. V shed 5 bases, J shed 5 bases, and the junction held 4 bases outside the gene matches. The CDR3 loop spans 15 amino acids. Sample: PBMCs. The clonotype was recovered from a woman aged 25 to 45 in good health and CMV-seropositive. The chain uses TRBV11-2 and TRBJ2-2, with 11 positions matching TRBD2. In DNA, the CDR3 is TGTGCCAGCAGCCGCGTAGCGGGAGGGACCGGGGAGCTGTTTTTT. It codes for CASSRVAGGTGELFF.